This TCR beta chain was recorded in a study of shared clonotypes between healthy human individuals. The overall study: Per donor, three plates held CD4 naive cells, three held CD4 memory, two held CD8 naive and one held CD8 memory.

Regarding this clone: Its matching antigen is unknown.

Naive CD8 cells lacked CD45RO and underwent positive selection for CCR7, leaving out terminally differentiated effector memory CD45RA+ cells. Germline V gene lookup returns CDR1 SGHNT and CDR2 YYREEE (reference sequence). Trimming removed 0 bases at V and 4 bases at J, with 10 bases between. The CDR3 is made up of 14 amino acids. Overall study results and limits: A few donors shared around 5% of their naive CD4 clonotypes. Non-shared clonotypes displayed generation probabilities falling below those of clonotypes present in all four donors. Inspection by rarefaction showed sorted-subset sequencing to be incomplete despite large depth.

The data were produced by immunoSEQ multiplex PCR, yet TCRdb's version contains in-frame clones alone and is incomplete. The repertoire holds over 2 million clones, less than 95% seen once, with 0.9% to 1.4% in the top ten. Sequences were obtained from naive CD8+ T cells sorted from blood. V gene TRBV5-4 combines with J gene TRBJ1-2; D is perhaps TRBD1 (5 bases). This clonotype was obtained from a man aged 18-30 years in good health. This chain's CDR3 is CASSLADSSYGYTF. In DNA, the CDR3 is TGTGCCAGCAGCTTGGCTGACAGCTCCTATGGCTACACCTTC.